This entry features one T cell receptor beta chain sequence. These data are taken from a study of blood T cell repertoires in COVID-19. Study background: COVID-19 samples from acute and convalescent phases originated in the United States, Italy and Spain. The cDNA or gDNA used as material had been derived from T cells, B-cell-depleted T cells, or PBMCs.

The junction had 12 bases not matched to a gene; V was cut back by 6 bases and J by 2 bases. The CDR3 consists of 16 residues. Germline loops: CDR1 MNHEY, CDR2 SVGEGT. TCRdb keeps only in-frame clones here, not all; method: immunoSEQ multiplex PCR. The table lists roughly 380,000 clones, 85% of them singletons. The sequenced sample consisted of peripheral blood. The genes are TRBV6-2 or TRBV6-3 and TRBJ2-7; 8 nucleotides line up with TRBD2. The clonotype originates from a woman between 18 and 29 years old with acute or convalescent COVID-19. The CDR3 reads CASSRASGPGTYEQYF. The CDR3 DNA sequence: TGTGCCAGCAGCAGGGCTAGCGGGCCCGGAACCTACGAGCAGTACTTC.